Shown below are 27 T cell receptor beta chains from a single sample sequenced in a study of blood T cell repertoires in COVID-19. TCRdb's table, derived via immunoSEQ multiplex PCR, lists solely in-frame clones and lacks some. The profile shows roughly 240,000 clones, approximately 85% of them singletons. Sequences were obtained from peripheral blood. These receptors were obtained from a man aged 45 to 65 with COVID-19, enrolled during active disease.

In its sample, this clone was seen a few times. This chain links TRBV7-8 with TRBJ1-1; TRBD1 agrees at 7 bases. Germline V gene lookup returns CDR1 SGHVS and CDR2 FQNEAQ. V dropped 4 bases and J dropped 1; count of bases not matched to a gene: 15. The CDR3 consists of 18 residues. Written as DNA, the CDR3 is TGTGCCAGCAGCTCAACTATCCAGGGGGATTCGTGGAACACTGAAGCTTTCTTT. This gives the protein CASSSTIQGDSWNTEAFF.

The CDR3 loop reads CAISAGQGDYEQYF. The CDR3 nucleotides read TGTGCCATCAGTGCCGGACAGGGAGACTACGAGCAGTACTTC. The rearrangement uses TRBV10-3 and TRBJ2-7; 8 bases align to TRBD1. The V gene end was trimmed by 4 bases and the J gene end by 3 bases; junction bases not matched to a gene: 5. The CDR3 runs 14 residues. The germline gives CDR1 ENHRY, CDR2 SYGVKD.

CDR3 sequence: CAATKGDHSPLHF. Here the CDR3 DNA reads TGTGCCGCTACCAAGGGGGACCACTCACCCCTCCACTTT. This chain connects TRBV6-5 to TRBJ1-6; TRBD1 is a possible D gene (6 bases). Looked up from germline, CDR1 is MNHEY and CDR2 is SVGAGI. There are 13 residues in the CDR3. V lost 11 bases and J 10 bases, leaving 18 bases between the germline ends.

The rearrangement links TRBV15 to TRBJ2-1; no reliable D call. V shed 0 bases and J shed 9 bases, with 6 bases lying between them. The CDR3 is 12 residues long. The germline V gene has CDR1 LNHNV and CDR2 YYDKDF (reference sequence). CDR3 sequence reads: CATSRDSGEQFF. CDR3 DNA: TGTGCCACCAGCAGAGATTCGGGTGAGCAGTTCTTC.

This rearrangement joins TRBV10-1 to TRBJ1-1, with D unclear. This CDR3 contains 14 residues. V lost 6 bases and J lost 1, with 12 bases in between. CDR1 and CDR2 from the germline V gene are WNHNN and SYGVQD (reference sequence). The CDR3 region is CASREDGSNTEAFF. CDR3 in DNA: TGCGCCAGCAGGGAGGACGGGTCGAACACTGAAGCTTTCTTT.

This chain connects TRBV2 to TRBJ2-5; TRBD2 is a possible D gene (5 bases). The CDR3 contains 12 residues. Trimming left V 7 bases short and J 5 bases short, with 11 bases between. CDR1 is SNHLY, CDR2 FYNNEI, per germline. Here the CDR3 reads CASIRREETQYF. DNA of the CDR3: TGTGCCAGCATTCGAAGGGAGGAGACCCAGTACTTC.

The CDR3 sequence is CASSLTAISPLHF. CDR3 sequence (DNA): TGTGCCAGCAGCTTAACTGCGATTTCACCCCTCCACTTT. This chain links TRBV7-3 with TRBJ1-6; D not resolved. CDR1 and CDR2 from the germline V gene are SGHTA and FQGTGA. V lost 0 bases, J lost 9 bases, and 6 bases lay in between. The CDR3 runs to 13 residues.

The sample holds many counts of this clone. The chain is built from TRBV6-4 and TRBJ2-3; 8 nucleotides align to TRBD2. V shed 0 bases, J shed 1 base, and the junction held 0 bases outside the gene matches. The CDR3 length is 15 residues. CDR1 MRHNA and CDR2 SNTAGT come from the germline V gene. CDR3 DNA: TGTGCCAGCAGTGACTCTAGCGGGGGCACAGATACGCAGTATTTT. Translated, it gives CASSDSSGGTDTQYF.

The chain is built from TRBV10-3 and TRBJ2-7, with 8 bases matching TRBD1. V lost 10 bases to trimming and J lost 0 bases; unmatched junction nucleotides: 17. This CDR3 contains 17 residues. Per the germline V gene, CDR1 is ENHRY and CDR2 is SYGVKD. This chain's CDR3 is CATRMGVTGTGSYEQYF. The CDR3 DNA reads TGTGCCACCCGAATGGGTGTAACCGGGACAGGCTCCTACGAGCAGTACTTC.

The chain is built from TRBV7-8 and TRBJ1-1; D gene ambiguous. The CDR3 runs 16 residues. Germline V gene lookup returns CDR1 SGHVS and CDR2 FQNEAQ. V lost 5 bases, J lost 0 bases, and 16 bases lay in between. CDR3 residues: CASSQPPGQMNTEAFF. The DNA of the CDR3 is TGTGCCAGCAGCCAACCCCCAGGCCAAATGAACACTGAAGCTTTCTTT.

As DNA, the CDR3 is TGCGCCAGCAGCTTTAGTGGGGCGCTGGAGGAAAAACTGTTTTTT. As protein: CASSFSGALEEKLFF. The rearrangement joins TRBV5-1 to TRBJ1-4, with D perhaps TRBD1 (5 bases). V lost 2 bases to trimming and J lost 8 bases, with 16 bases between them. Germline CDR1 is SGHRS and CDR2 is YFSETQ. CDR3 length: 15 amino acids.

The chain joins TRBV5-4 to TRBJ1-6, with a tentative D call TRBD1 (5 bases). Germline CDR1 reads SGHNT; CDR2 reads YYREEE (reference sequence). The V end was cut by 0 bases, the J end by 5 bases, with 9 bases between. The length of the CDR3 is 15 residues. The CDR3 sequence: CASSLDRNHNSPLHF. DNA for the CDR3: TGTGCCAGCAGCTTGGACAGGAATCATAATTCACCCCTCCACTTT.

This clone showed up just a few times. V and J are TRBV7-9 and TRBJ2-7, with D tentatively TRBD1 (6 bases). This CDR3 is built from 15 residues. V dropped 3 bases and J dropped 2 bases, with 14 bases sitting between them. Germline lookup yields CDR1 SEHNR and CDR2 FQNEAQ (reference sequence). In DNA form, the CDR3 reads TGTGCCAGCAGCTTCCAAGACAGGCAACCCTACGAGCAGTACTTC. Its protein is CASSFQDRQPYEQYF.

The chain is built from TRBV7-2 and TRBJ2-7, with 8 bases lining up with TRBD1. Germline lookup yields CDR1 SGHTA and CDR2 FQGNSA. V trimming: 2 bases; J trimming: 2 bases; junction bases outside the gene matches: 8. This CDR3 is built from 16 residues. For the CDR3, the DNA is TGTGCCAGCAGCTTACGGCCCGGACAGGGAACCTACGAGCAGTACTTC. This encodes CASSLRPGQGTYEQYF.

The chain joins TRBV20-1 to TRBJ1-2; unclear D gene. The length of the CDR3 is 11 residues. Germline loops: CDR1 DFQATT, CDR2 SNEGSKA (reference sequence). The ends were cut back, 4 bases at V and 8 bases at J, with 11 bases in the middle. CDR3 amino acids: CSAIRTGGYTF. The DNA of the CDR3 is TGCAGTGCTATACGGACGGGAGGCTACACCTTC.

The chain recombines TRBV7-9 with TRBJ1-6; D call uncertain. The CDR3 contains 16 residues. V lost 5 bases and J 0 bases, leaving 11 bases between the germline ends. CDR1 SEHNR and CDR2 FQNEAQ come from the germline V gene (reference sequence). The CDR3 loop reads CASSPPENSYNSPLHF. CDR3 DNA sequence: TGTGCCAGCAGCCCACCCGAGAACTCCTATAATTCACCCCTCCACTTT.

This chain links TRBV5-1 with TRBJ2-5, with D uncertain. CDR1 and CDR2 (germline): SGHRS, YFSETQ. This CDR3 spans 13 amino acids. V lost 1 base to trimming and J lost 4 bases, with 8 bases between them. The CDR3 coding sequence is TGCGCCAGCAGCTTGACTAAGTTAGAGACCCAGTACTTC. Protein product: CASSLTKLETQYF.

This chain joins TRBV24-1 and TRBJ2-1; D unclear. Germline-derived CDR1 and CDR2 are KGHDR and SFDVKD. Trimming stripped 7 bases from V and 8 bases from J, with 8 bases between. The length of the CDR3 is 11 residues. CDR3 sequence reads: CATRLGDEQFF. The CDR3 region has the DNA TGTGCCACCAGGCTCGGAGATGAGCAGTTCTTC.

This chain links TRBV5-1 with TRBJ2-3; 7 bases match TRBD2. CDR1 is SGHRS and CDR2 is YFSETQ in the germline V gene. The CDR3 covers 16 residues. V shed 1 base and J 1 base; nucleotides not matched to a gene: 6. CDR3 in amino acids: CASSLKSSGGTDTQYF. The CDR3 region has the DNA TGCGCCAGCAGCTTGAAGTCTAGCGGAGGCACAGATACGCAGTATTTT.

In DNA, the CDR3 is TGTGCCAGCAGTTGGGACAGGGGTTCCTACAATGAGCAGTTCTTC. This translates into CASSWDRGSYNEQFF. This chain joins TRBV6-4 and TRBJ2-1, with 10 bases fitting TRBD1. In germline, CDR1 is MRHNA, CDR2 SNTAGT. The CDR3 runs to 15 residues. Unmatched junction bases numbered 2, after V lost 5 bases and J lost 1 base.

The V and J genes are TRBV18 and TRBJ2-5; tentative D call: TRBD2 (5 bases). V shed 3 bases and J shed 1 base, with 15 bases lying between them. Germline V gives CDR1 KGHSH, CDR2 LQKENI. This CDR3 has 16 residues. CDR3 region: CASSPTWTALQETQYF. The CDR3 nucleotides are TGTGCCAGCTCACCGACATGGACTGCGCTCCAAGAGACCCAGTACTTC.

V usage is TRBV5-1 and J usage is TRBJ2-7; 9 bases are shared with TRBD1. Germline values: CDR1 SGHRS, CDR2 YFSETQ. The CDR3 spans 14 residues. V shed 4 bases and J 3 bases; nucleotides not matched to a gene: 5. The chain's CDR3 is CASSRGQGLYEQYF. The CDR3 DNA reads as TGCGCCAGCAGCCGGGGACAGGGCCTCTACGAGCAGTACTTC.

Notes on this clone: The DNA is left out, because the CDR3 cannot be placed on it with certainty; the CDR3 is given as TCRdb lists it. The genes are TRBV28 and TRBJ1-2; the D call of TRBD1 is as the table states it, not checked on the DNA. Germline V gene sequence: CDR1 MDHEN, CDR2 SYDVKM. Counting both end residues, the CDR3 totals 15 amino acids. The CDR3 loop reads CASSTSGQGISGYTF.

This clone was recorded a few times. The chain recombines TRBV5-1 with TRBJ2-7; tentative D call: TRBD1 (5 bases). The ends were cut back, 1 base at V and 4 bases at J, with 12 bases in the middle. The CDR3 consists of 14 residues. Per germline, CDR1 SGHRS and CDR2 YFSETQ. The DNA for the CDR3 is TGCGCCAGCAGCTTGACCGCAGGGCGATACGAGCAGTACTTC. It yields the protein CASSLTAGRYEQYF.

V and J are TRBV9 and TRBJ2-2, with a weak D call TRBD2 (6 bases). The germline gives CDR1 SGDLS, CDR2 YYNGEE. The CDR3 runs to 15 residues. With 4 bases removed from V and 1 base from J, the gap between germline ends came to 11 bases. The DNA of the CDR3 is TGTGCCAGCAGCCCAGAGGAGGGGAACACCGGGGAGCTGTTTTTT. It translates to CASSPEEGNTGELFF.

The chain combines TRBV6-1 with TRBJ1-3, with TRBD1 matching over 8 bases. Trimming removed 4 bases from V and 0 bases from J; junction bases left unmatched: 8. CDR3 length: 17 amino acids. Germline V gene sequence: CDR1 MNHNS, CDR2 SASEGT. The CDR3 here is CASSVQGQAFSGNTIYF. The CDR3 nucleotides are TGTGCCAGCAGTGTACAGGGACAGGCTTTCTCTGGAAACACCATATATTTT.

This clone was picked up a small number of times. This sequence joins TRBV9 and TRBJ1-6, with D tentatively TRBD1 (6 bases). Germline V gene lookup returns CDR1 SGDLS and CDR2 YYNGEE. This CDR3 spans 14 amino acids. Trimming removed 0 bases from V and 6 bases from J, with 7 bases in between. CDR3 sequence reads: CASSVGGPNSPLHF. The CDR3 DNA sequence: TGTGCCAGCAGCGTAGGGGGGCCTAATTCACCCCTCCACTTT.